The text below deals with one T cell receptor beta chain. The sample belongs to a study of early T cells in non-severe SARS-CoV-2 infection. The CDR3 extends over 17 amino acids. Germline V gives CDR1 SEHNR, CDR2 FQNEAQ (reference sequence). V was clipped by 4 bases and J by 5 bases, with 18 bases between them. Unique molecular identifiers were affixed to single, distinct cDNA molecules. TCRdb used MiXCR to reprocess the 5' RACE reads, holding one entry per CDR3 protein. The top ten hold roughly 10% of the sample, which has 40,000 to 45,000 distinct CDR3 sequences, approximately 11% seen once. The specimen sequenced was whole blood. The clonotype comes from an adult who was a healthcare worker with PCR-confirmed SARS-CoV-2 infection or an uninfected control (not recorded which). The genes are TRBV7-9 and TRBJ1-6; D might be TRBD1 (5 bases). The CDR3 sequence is CASSSRMWDRNNSPLHF. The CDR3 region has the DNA TGTGCCAGCAGCTCCCGAATGTGGGACCGGAATAATTCACCCCTCCACTTT.